This entry lists 18 T cell receptor beta chains sequenced from one sample in a study of T cell repertoires in cytomegalovirus infection. One entry per CDR3 protein, called by TCRdb with MiXCR from the reads. This sample carries 310,000 or so distinct CDR3 sequences, 15% to 20% of them seen once, and the ten largest clones take around 12%. The sample taken for sequencing was PBMCs. All receptors come from a human donor in good health (CMV status not recorded). Some clones in this sample may be carry-over from other donors' samples.

This clonotype turned up a few times. CDR3 residues: CASSPGSEQPQHF. The CDR3 DNA follows: TGTGCCAGCTCACCAGGTTCCGAACAGCCCCAGCATTTT. The J gene is TRBJ1-5, the V gene TRBV18; unclear D gene. Germline lookup yields CDR1 KGHSH and CDR2 LQKENI. The CDR3 is 13 residues long. Trimming stripped 2 bases from V and 7 bases from J, with 9 bases between.

This clonotype was counted a few times. The chain joins TRBV4-3 to TRBJ2-3, with TRBD2 matching 9 bases. Looked up from germline, CDR1 is LGHNA and CDR2 is YSLEER. V trimming: 0 bases; J trimming: 10 bases; junction bases outside the gene matches: 14. This CDR3 has 17 amino acids. The DNA of the CDR3 is TGCGCCAGCAGCCAAGATCCAGCGGGGGGTGCTAGGAGGGCGCAGTATTTT. Translated, it gives CASSQDPAGGARRAQYF.

The V and J genes are TRBV28 and TRBJ2-2; the match to TRBD2 covers 7 bases. Per the germline V gene, CDR1 is MDHEN and CDR2 is SYDVKM. The CDR3 loop spans 16 amino acids. The junction had 8 bases not matched to a gene; V was cut back by 2 bases and J by 5 bases. CDR3 bases: TGTGCCAGCAGTTTAATGGCGGGGGAGGCAACCGGGGAGCTGTTTTTT. As protein: CASSLMAGEATGELFF.

In the case of this clonotype: Mismatch with germline at one junction end may stem from a read error. V gene TRBV7-4 combines with J gene TRBJ2-7; D is perhaps TRBD2 (6 bases). The CDR3 spans 15 residues. The germline V gene has CDR1 SGHVT and CDR2 SQSDAQ. CDR3 DNA: TGTGCCAGCACCTTAAACTCGGGGGATTCCTACGAGCAGTACTTC. Its protein product is CASTLNSGDSYEQYF. The whole variable domain, filled in from reference TRBV7-4 and TRBJ2-7, reads GAGVSQSPRYKVAKRGRDVALRCDSISGHVTLYWYRQTLGQGSEVLTYSQSDAQRDKSGRPSGRFSAERPERSVSTLKIQRTEQGDSAVYLCASTLNSGDSYEQYFGPGTRLTVT.

The chain couples TRBV18 to TRBJ2-1; D is undetermined. This CDR3 has 16 residues. The ends were cut back, 0 bases at V and 4 bases at J, with 13 bases in the middle. Germline V gene lookup returns CDR1 KGHSH and CDR2 LQKENI. The CDR3 nucleotides are TGTGCCAGCTCACCACCGTCCCTAGATGGGTACAATGAGCAGTTCTTC. Amino acid sequence: CASSPPSLDGYNEQFF.

This clonotype has a handful of counts. The rearrangement links TRBV27 to TRBJ1-6, with unresolved D. The V gene's germline CDR1 is MNHEY and CDR2 SMNVEV (reference sequence). With 7 bases removed from V and 10 bases from J, the gap between germline ends came to 17 bases. The CDR3 spans 14 residues. The CDR3 reads CASKDLFLTSPLHF. The CDR3 DNA sequence: TGTGCCAGCAAAGACCTTTTCTTGACATCACCCCTCCACTTT.

This clonotype has only a few counts. This chain joins TRBV6-5 and TRBJ1-5, with no clear D. The CDR3 has 15 amino acids. The V end lost 0 bases, the J end lost 2 bases, and 8 bases lay between the germline ends. The germline gives CDR1 MNHEY, CDR2 SVGAGI. As DNA, the CDR3 is TGTGCCAGCAGTTACTCCTCTCAGGGCAATCAGCCCCAGCATTTT. Its translation: CASSYSSQGNQPQHF.

This clonotype appeared many times. V gene TRBV9 combines with J gene TRBJ1-2; the match to TRBD1 covers 7 bases. Germline V lookup: CDR1 SGDLS, CDR2 YYNGEE. The V and J ends lost 2 bases and 7 bases, in that order; junction bases with no gene match: 11. This CDR3 is built from 15 residues. This CDR3 is CASSVRLDRMVGYTF. The CDR3 region has the DNA TGTGCCAGCAGCGTTCGGTTGGACAGGATGGTTGGCTACACCTTC.

CDR3 nucleotides: TGTGCCAGCAGCGGACTAGCGGGGGGGACCTACGAGCAGTACTTC. This encodes CASSGLAGGTYEQYF. The chain combines TRBV7-9 with TRBJ2-7; 15 nucleotides match TRBD2. V trimming: 5 bases; J trimming: 2 bases; junction bases outside the gene matches: 1. Germline-derived CDR1 and CDR2 are SEHNR and FQNEAQ (reference sequence). The CDR3 runs to 15 residues. Looking up the rest from reference TRBV7-9 and TRBJ2-7 gives the full variable domain: DTGVSQNPRHKITKRGQNVTFRCDPISEHNRLYWYRQTLGQGPEFLTYFQNEAQLEKSRLLSDRFSAERPKGSFSTLEIQRTEQGDSAMYLCASSGLAGGTYEQYFGPGTRLTVT.

This clonotype was seen a few times. This sequence joins TRBV6-5 and TRBJ2-7; TRBD1 agrees at 8 bases. The ends lost 0 bases at V and 3 bases at J; junction bases unmatched: 10. The CDR3 covers 17 residues. CDR1 MNHEY and CDR2 SVGAGI come from the germline V gene. The CDR3 coding sequence is TGTGCCAGCAGTTACTCGAATGTCGGGACAGGTAGCTACGAGCAGTACTTC. It specifies CASSYSNVGTGSYEQYF.

This clonotype was seen repeatedly, ten times or more. The J gene is TRBJ2-5, the V gene TRBV7-2; 8 bases map to TRBD1. Germline V gene sequence: CDR1 SGHTA, CDR2 FQGNSA. V dropped 5 bases and J dropped 5; count of bases not matched to a gene: 4. This CDR3 is 13 amino acids long. The CDR3 DNA follows: TGTGCCAGCAGCACCAGGGGGCAGGAGACCCAGTACTTC. As protein: CASSTRGQETQYF.

This clonotype appeared many times. The chain carries TRBV6-1 and TRBJ2-7; 9 bases are shared with TRBD1. Germline lookup yields CDR1 MNHNS and CDR2 SASEGT. V shed 6 bases and J 6 bases; nucleotides not matched to a gene: 12. This CDR3 is 15 amino acids long. The CDR3 nucleotides are TGTGCCAGCAGAGAACCGGGACAGGGCCCCCTCGAGCAGTACTTC. Amino acids: CASREPGQGPLEQYF.

This chain uses TRBV20-1 with TRBJ1-2; D is perhaps TRBD1 (6 bases). There are 13 residues in the CDR3. Germline CDR1 DFQATT, CDR2 SNEGSKA (reference sequence). Trimming removed 3 bases from V and 6 bases from J, with 14 bases in between. The CDR3 protein is CSARDTGRDGYTF. The CDR3, as DNA: TGCAGTGCTAGGGACACAGGGAGAGATGGCTACACCTTC.

The V call is TRBV20-1, the J call TRBJ2-7, with 8 positions matching TRBD2. CDR3 length equals 14 residues. Germline assignment: CDR1 DFQATT and CDR2 SNEGSKA (reference sequence). V shed 5 bases and J 1 base; nucleotides not matched to a gene: 7. For the CDR3, the DNA is TGCAGTGCTCCCCCCAGCGGGAGATCCTACGAGCAGTACTTC. This sequence encodes CSAPPSGRSYEQYF.

This clonotype came up many times. The rearrangement links TRBV7-2 to TRBJ1-1; D is possibly TRBD1 (5 bases). V lost 5 bases to trimming and J lost 2 bases, with 9 bases between them. The CDR3 is 13 amino acids. Germline CDR1 and CDR2: SGHTA and FQGNSA. The DNA of the CDR3 is TGTGCCAGCAGCGTCGACAGAAACACTGAAGCTTTCTTT. Translating it yields CASSVDRNTEAFF.

This clonotype was observed a handful of times. This chain uses TRBV12-3 or TRBV12-4 with TRBJ2-1; 10 bases match TRBD1. The J segment lost 7 bases and the V segment lost 5 bases, leaving 5 bases of the junction unmatched. This CDR3 is built from 14 residues. The CDR3 loop reads CASSMGQGPNEQFF. CDR3 coding DNA: TGTGCCAGCAGTATGGGACAGGGGCCAAATGAGCAGTTCTTC.

This clonotype was seen many times. The chain has TRBV10-3 and TRBJ2-1; no definite D call. The CDR3 has 11 amino acids. Germline CDR1 ENHRY, CDR2 SYGVKD. V was clipped by 3 bases and J by 6 bases, with 3 bases between them. The DNA of the CDR3 is TGTGCCATCAGTGATATCAATGAGCAGTTCTTC. Amino acid sequence: CAISDINEQFF.

The CDR3: CASGLNMNTEAFF. The CDR3 DNA is TGTGCCAGCGGCCTAAACATGAACACTGAAGCTTTCTTT. The genes are TRBV6-4 and TRBJ1-1; D unresolved. Germline assignment: CDR1 MRHNA and CDR2 SNTAGT. With 8 bases removed from V and 0 bases from J, the gap between germline ends came to 10 bases. This CDR3 spans 13 amino acids.